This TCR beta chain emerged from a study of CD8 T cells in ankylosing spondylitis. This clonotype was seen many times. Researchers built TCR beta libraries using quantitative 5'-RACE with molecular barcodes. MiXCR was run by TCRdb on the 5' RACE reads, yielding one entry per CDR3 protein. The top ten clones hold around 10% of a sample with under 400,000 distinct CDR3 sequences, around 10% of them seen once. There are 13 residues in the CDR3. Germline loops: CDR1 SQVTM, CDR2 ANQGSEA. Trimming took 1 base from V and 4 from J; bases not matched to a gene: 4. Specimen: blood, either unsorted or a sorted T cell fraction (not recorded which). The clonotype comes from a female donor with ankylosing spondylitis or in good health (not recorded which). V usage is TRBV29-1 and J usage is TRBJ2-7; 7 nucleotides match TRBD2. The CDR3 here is CSVEVGGSYEQYF. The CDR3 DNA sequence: TGCAGCGTTGAAGTGGGAGGGAGTTACGAGCAGTACTTC.